The following is a TCR beta chain sequence with its context. Its antigen is unknown. The sample is drawn from a study of T cell repertoires and HLA-DP antigens. The wider study: Average DNA input: about 230 ng for CD137+CD4+ sorts, around 1,200 ng pre-culture. Broader study findings: Clones undetected before culture averaged about 35% against one allele and approximately 51% against the other.

Deep-resolution sequencing targeted roughly 200,000 T cell genomes in pre-culture CD4+ samples. Sequencing was performed with immunoSEQ multiplex PCR; in TCRdb, only in-frame clones are kept and a portion is missing. The sample lists about 89,000 clones, 86% seen once, with approximately 1.5% in the top ten. V was clipped by 2 bases and J by 0 bases; unmatched bases: 10. CDR1 and CDR2 (germline): SGHTA, FQGNSA. The CDR3 spans 18 residues. The clonotype comes from a man aged 45 to 65 in good health and CMV-seronegative. This chain joins TRBV7-2 and TRBJ2-3; 8 bases are shared with TRBD2. The source material was CD4+ T cells from PBMCs. CDR3: CASSLRSREGRSTDTQYF. In nucleotides, the CDR3 is TGTGCCAGCAGCTTAAGGTCCCGGGAGGGCCGTAGCACAGATACGCAGTATTTT.